This T cell receptor beta chain stems from a study of response to subunit inactivated influenza vaccine. General study points: That few new T cells are recruited by each seasonal influenza vaccination was the authors' suggestion.

In TCRdb, the RT-PCR reads were re-called with MiXCR into one record per CDR3 protein. The sample lists about 160,000 distinct CDR3 sequences; about 10% were seen once. Comments on this clonotype: Its specificity is not known.

V lost 6 bases and J lost 2, with 17 bases in between. Germline V lookup: CDR1 SGHVS, CDR2 FQNEAQ. This CDR3 is 15 amino acids long. The V gene is TRBV7-8, the J gene TRBJ2-7; D is possibly TRBD1 (6 bases). The sequence was obtained from a man aged 50 to 69 who received an inactivated influenza vaccine. The starting material was CD8+ T cells sorted from PBMCs, obtained around 25 months after vaccination. The CDR3 nucleotides read TGTGCCAGCAGACCAACCCGGGACAACGCCTACGAGCAGTACTTC. Residues: CASRPTRDNAYEQYF.